The clone carrying this TCR beta chain showed up just a few times. Its target is unknown. The source of the sample is a study of post-analysis software for immune sequencing data. Study-level information: Recorded subtypes: relapsing-remitting, secondary progressive, progressive-relapsing; some patients unannotated. Study conclusions and caveats: Relative to controls, patients with multiple sclerosis showed significantly lower normalized Chao1 diversity. Comparison of patients with controls showed roughly five TRBV segments more frequent in patients, TRBV5-6, TRBV5-1 and TRBV20-1 among them.

The CDR3 runs 13 residues. Per germline, CDR1 ENHRY and CDR2 SYGVKD. Trimming pared 2 bases from V and 3 bases from J, leaving 5 bases between. Each TCR beta cDNA library carried unique molecular identifiers. TCRdb reprocessed the PCR reads via MiXCR and lists one record per CDR3 protein. The repertoire holds 740,000 or so distinct CDR3 sequences, with approximately 53% as singletons. The rearrangement links TRBV10-3 to TRBJ2-1; D ambiguous. The clonotype was recovered from a girl aged 10 to 17 with multiple sclerosis. The source material was blood. CDR3 nucleotides: TGTGCCATCAGTGAGAGGAGCTACAATGAGCAGTTCTTC. It specifies CAISERSYNEQFF.